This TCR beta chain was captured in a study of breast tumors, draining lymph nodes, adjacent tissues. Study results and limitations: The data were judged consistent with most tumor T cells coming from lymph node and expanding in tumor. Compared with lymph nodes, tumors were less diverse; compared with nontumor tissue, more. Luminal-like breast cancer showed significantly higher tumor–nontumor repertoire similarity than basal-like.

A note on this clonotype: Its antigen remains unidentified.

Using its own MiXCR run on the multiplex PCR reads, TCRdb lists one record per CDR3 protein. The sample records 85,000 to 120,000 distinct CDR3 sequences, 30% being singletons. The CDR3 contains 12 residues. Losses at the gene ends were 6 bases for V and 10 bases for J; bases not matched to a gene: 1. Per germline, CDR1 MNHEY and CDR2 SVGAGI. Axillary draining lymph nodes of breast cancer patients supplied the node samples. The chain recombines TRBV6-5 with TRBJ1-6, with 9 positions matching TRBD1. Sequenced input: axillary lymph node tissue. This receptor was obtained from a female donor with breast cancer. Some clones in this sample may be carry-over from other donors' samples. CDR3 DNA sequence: TGTGCCAGCAGGGGACAGGGATCACCCCTCCACTTT. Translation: CASRGQGSPLHF.